This T cell receptor (beta chain) was profiled in a study of response to subunit inactivated influenza vaccine (dated by TCRdb to 2016 to 2018). As for the study more broadly: The study used deep quantitative T cell receptor repertoire profiling to track responses to a trivalent subunit inactivated influenza vaccine. Points the paper makes about the study in general: The authors proposed that each seasonal influenza vaccination may bring in only a limited number of new T cells.

Receptor amplification or capture employed RT-PCR. This sample was sequenced with an Illumina HiSeq 2500. TCRdb reran the public reads through fastp at Q25 and MiXCR, keeping productive beta chains. Rows are combined by CDR3 protein, so each entry shows the most common genes and DNA. The sample has 800,000 or so distinct CDR3 sequences on record, less than 25% of them singletons. The leading ten clones occupy roughly 10% of the sample. This clonotype occurred many times. Its antigen target is currently unknown. It has no much larger one-base neighbor in the sample; base qualities were not kept. Including cysteine and phenylalanine, the CDR3 has 13 amino acids. Only the CDR3 DNA is retained, 39 bases long and in frame from the first base. V was cut back by 3 bases and J by 0 bases, leaving a gap of 8 bases between them. CDR1 DFQATT and CDR2 SNEGSKA are derived from the germline V gene (reference sequence).

The sequenced sample was PBMCs from blood, obtained 4 to 6 days after vaccination. The TCR comes from a man aged 50 to 59 who received an inactivated influenza vaccine. Donor details come from another sample of the same person, matched by shared clones. The chain is encoded by TRBV20-1 joined to TRBJ1-1, with TRBD1 tentatively as D gene (6 bases match). The nucleotide sequence reads as follows: TGCAGTGCTAGGGGGGCTGTGAACACTGAAGCTTTCTTT. This encodes CSARGAVNTEAFF.